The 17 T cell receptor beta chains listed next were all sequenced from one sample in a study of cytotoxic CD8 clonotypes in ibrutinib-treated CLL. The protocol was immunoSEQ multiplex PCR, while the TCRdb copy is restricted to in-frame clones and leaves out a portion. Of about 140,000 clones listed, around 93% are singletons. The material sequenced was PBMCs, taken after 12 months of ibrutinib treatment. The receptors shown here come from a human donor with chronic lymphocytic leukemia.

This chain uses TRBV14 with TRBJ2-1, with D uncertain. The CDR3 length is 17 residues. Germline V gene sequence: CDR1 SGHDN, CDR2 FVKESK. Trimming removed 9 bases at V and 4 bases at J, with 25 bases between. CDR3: CASTKREAVSGYNEQFF. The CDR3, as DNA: TGTGCCAGTACAAAAAGAGAGGCCGTCTCAGGATACAATGAGCAGTTCTTC.

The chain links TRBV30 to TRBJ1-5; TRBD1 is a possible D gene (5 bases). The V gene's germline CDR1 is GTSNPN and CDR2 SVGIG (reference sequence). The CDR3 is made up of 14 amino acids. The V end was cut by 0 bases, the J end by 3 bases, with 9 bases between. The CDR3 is CAWSVGDLNQPQHF. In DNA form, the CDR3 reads TGTGCCTGGAGTGTAGGGGATCTCAATCAGCCCCAGCATTTT.

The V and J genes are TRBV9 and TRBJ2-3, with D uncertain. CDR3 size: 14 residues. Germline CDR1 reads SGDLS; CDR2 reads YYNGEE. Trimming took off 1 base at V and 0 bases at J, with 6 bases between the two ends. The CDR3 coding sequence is TGTGCCAGCAGCGTAAGTACGAGCACAGATACGCAGTATTTT. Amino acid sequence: CASSVSTSTDTQYF.

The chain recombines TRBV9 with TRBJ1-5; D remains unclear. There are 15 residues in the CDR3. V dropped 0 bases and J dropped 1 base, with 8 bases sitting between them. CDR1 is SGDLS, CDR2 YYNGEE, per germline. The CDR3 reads CASSVGVTSNQPQHF. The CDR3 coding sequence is TGTGCCAGCAGCGTAGGAGTGACGAGCAATCAGCCCCAGCATTTT.

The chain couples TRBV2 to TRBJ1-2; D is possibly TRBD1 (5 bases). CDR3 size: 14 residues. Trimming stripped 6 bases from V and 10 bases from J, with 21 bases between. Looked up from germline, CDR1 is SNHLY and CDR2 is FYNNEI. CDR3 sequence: CASRPGPTANDYTF. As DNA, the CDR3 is TGTGCCAGCAGGCCGGGACCTACCGCTAATGACTACACCTTC.

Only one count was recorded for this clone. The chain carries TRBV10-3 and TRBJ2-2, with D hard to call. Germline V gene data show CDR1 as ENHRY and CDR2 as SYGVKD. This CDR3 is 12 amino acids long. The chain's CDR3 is CALSGPTGELFF. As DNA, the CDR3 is TGTGCTCTATCCGGGCCGACCGGGGAGCTGTTTTTT.

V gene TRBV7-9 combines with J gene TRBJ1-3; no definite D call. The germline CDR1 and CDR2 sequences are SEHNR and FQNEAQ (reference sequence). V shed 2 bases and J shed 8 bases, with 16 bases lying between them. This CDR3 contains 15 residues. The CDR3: CASSLKRPDGDTIYF. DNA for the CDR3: TGTGCCAGCAGCTTAAAGAGACCCGACGGGGACACCATATATTTT.

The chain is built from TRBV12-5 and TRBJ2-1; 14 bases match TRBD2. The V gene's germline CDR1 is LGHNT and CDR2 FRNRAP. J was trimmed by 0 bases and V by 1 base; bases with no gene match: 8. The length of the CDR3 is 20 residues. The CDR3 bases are TGTGCTAGTGGTTTGGAGCCGGGACTAGCGGGAGAGATCTCCTACAATGAGCAGTTCTTC. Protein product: CASGLEPGLAGEISYNEQFF.

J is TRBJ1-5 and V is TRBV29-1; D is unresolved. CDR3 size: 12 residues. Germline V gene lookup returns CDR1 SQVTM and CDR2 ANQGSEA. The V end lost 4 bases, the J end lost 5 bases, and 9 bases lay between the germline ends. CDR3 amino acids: CSVGAMDQPQHF. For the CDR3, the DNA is TGCAGCGTTGGGGCCATGGATCAGCCCCAGCATTTT.

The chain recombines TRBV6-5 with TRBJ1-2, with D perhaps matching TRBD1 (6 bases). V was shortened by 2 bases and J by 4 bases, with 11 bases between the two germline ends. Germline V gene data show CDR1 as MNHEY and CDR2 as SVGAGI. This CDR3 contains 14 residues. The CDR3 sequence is CASSYRRGGYGYTF. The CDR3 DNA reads TGTGCCAGCAGTTACCGGAGGGGGGGCTATGGCTACACCTTC.

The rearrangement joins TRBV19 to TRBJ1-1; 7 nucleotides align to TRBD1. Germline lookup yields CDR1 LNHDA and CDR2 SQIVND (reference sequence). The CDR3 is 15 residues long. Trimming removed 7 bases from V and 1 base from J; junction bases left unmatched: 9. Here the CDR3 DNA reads TGTGCCAGTACACACCCAGACAGGGCGAACACTGAAGCTTTCTTT. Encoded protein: CASTHPDRANTEAFF.

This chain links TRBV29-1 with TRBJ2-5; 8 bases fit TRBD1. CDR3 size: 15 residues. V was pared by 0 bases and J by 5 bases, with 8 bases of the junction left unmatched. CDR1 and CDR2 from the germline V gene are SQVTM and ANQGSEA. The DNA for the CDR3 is TGCAGCGTTGAAGATCTAGCAGGGGGCGGCGAGACCCAGTACTTC. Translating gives CSVEDLAGGGETQYF.

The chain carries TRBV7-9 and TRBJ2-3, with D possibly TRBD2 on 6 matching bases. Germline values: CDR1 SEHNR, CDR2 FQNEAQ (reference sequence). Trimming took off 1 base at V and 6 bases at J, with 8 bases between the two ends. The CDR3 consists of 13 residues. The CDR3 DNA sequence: TGTGCCAGCAGCTTAGACGGAGGGGATACGCAGTATTTT. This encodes CASSLDGGDTQYF.

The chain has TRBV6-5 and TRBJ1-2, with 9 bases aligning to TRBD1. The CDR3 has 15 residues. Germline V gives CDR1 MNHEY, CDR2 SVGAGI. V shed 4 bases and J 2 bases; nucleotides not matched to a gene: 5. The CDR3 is CASSSATGGNYGYTF. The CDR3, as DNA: TGTGCCAGCAGTTCTGCGACAGGGGGAAACTATGGCTACACCTTC.

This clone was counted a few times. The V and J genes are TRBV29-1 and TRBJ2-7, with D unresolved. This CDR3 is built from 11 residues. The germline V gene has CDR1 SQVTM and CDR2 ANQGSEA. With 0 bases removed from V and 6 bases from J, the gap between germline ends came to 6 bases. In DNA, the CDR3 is TGCAGCGTTGAAGAGGTCCGCGAGCAGTACTTC. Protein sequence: CSVEEVREQYF.

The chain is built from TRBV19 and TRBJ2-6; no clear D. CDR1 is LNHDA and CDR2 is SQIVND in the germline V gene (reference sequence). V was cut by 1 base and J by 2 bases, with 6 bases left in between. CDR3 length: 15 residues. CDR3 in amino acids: CASSIGVPGANVLTF. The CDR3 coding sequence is TGTGCCAGTAGTATAGGGGTCCCTGGGGCCAACGTCCTGACTTTC.

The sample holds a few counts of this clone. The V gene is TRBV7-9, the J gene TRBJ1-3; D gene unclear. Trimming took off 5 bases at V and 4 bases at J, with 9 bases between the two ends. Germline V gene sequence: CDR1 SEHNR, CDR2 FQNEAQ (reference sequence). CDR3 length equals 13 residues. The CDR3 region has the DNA TGTGCCAGCAGCCCAAACGAGGGAAACACCATATATTTT. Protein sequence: CASSPNEGNTIYF.